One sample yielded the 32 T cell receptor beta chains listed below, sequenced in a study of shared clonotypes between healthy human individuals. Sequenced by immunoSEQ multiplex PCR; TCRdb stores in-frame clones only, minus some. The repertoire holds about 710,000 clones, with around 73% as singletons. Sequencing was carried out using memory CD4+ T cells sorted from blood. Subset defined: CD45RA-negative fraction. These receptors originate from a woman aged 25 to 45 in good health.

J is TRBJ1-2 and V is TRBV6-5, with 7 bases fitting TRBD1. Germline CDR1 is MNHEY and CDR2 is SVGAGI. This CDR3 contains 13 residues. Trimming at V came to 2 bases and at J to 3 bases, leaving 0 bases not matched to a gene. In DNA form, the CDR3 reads TGTGCCAGCAGTTACGGACAGGACTATGGCTACACCTTC. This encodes CASSYGQDYGYTF.

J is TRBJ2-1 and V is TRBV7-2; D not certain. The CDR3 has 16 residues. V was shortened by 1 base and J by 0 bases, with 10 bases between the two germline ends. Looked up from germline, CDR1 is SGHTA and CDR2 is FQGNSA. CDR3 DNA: TGTGCCAGCAGCTTAGTCTCTGGAAGCTCCTACAATGAGCAGTTCTTC. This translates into CASSLVSGSSYNEQFF. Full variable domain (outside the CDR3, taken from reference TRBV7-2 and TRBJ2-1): GAGVSQSPSNKVTEKGKDVELRCDPISGHTALYWYRQSLGQGLEFLIYFQGNSAPDKSGLPSDRFSAERTGGSVSTLTIQRTQQEDSAVYLCASSLVSGSSYNEQFFGPGTRLTVL.

This CDR3 reads CASSRTGGRHEQYF. The CDR3 DNA reads as TGTGCCAGCAGCAGGACAGGGGGGCGCCACGAGCAGTACTTC. The chain couples TRBV25-1 to TRBJ2-7; 10 bases match TRBD1. The germline V gene has CDR1 MGHDK and CDR2 SYGVNS. The CDR3 totals 14 residues. V was clipped by 6 bases and J by 5 bases; unmatched bases: 7.

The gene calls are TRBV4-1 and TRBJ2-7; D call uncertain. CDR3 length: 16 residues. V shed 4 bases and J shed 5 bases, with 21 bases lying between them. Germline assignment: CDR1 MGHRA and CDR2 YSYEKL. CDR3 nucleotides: TGCGCCAGCAGCCTCTTAGCCCCAGTAGTACGGAACGAGCAGTACTTC. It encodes CASSLLAPVVRNEQYF.

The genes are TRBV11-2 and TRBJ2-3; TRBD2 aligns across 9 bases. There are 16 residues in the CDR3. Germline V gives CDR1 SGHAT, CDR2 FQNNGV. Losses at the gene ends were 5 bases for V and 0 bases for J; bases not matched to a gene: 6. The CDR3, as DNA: TGTGCCAGCAGCCCGACTACTAGCGGGAGCACAGATACGCAGTATTTT. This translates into CASSPTTSGSTDTQYF.

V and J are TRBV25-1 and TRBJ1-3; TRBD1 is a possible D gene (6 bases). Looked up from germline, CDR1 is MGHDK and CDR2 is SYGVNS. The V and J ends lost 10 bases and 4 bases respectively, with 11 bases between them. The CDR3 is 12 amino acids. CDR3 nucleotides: TGTGCCACCGGGACAAGCGGAAACACCATATATTTT. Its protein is CATGTSGNTIYF.

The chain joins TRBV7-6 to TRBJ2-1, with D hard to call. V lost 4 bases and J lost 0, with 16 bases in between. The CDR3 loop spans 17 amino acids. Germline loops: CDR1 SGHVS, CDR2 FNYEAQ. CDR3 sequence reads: CASSYGSPASSYNEQFF. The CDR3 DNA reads TGTGCCAGCAGCTACGGGTCCCCGGCCAGCTCCTACAATGAGCAGTTCTTC.

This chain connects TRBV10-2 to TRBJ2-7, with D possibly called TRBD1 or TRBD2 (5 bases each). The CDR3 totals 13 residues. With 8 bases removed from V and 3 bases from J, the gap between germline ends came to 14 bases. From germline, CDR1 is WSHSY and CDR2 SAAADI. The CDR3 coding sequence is TGCGCCAGCCACCGGGGCTCGGGCTACGAGCAGTACTTC. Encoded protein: CASHRGSGYEQYF.

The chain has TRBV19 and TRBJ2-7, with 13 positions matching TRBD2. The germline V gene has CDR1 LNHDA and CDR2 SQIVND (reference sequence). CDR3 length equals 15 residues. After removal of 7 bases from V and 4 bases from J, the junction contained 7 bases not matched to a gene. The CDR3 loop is CASKRTSGSGYEQYF. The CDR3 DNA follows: TGTGCCAGTAAGAGGACTAGCGGGAGTGGTTACGAGCAGTACTTC.

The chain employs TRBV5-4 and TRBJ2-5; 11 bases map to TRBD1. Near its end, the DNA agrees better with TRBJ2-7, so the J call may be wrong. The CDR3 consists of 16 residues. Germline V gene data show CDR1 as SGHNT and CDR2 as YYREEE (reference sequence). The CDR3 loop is CASSLEGDRGFYEQYF. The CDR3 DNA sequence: TGTGCCAGCAGCTTGGAGGGGGACAGGGGGTTCTACGAGCAGTACTTC.

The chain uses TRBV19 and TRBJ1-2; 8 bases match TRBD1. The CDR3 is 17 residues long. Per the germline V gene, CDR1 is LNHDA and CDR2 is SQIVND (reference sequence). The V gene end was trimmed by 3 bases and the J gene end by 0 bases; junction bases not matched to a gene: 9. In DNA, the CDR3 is TGTGCCAGTAGTATTTATTCAGGACAGGGAGCTAACTATGGCTACACCTTC. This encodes CASSIYSGQGANYGYTF.

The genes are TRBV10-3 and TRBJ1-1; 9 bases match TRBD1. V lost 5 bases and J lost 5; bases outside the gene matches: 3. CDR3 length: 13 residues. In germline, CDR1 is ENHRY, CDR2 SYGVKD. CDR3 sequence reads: CAISWTGETEAFF. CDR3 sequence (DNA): TGTGCCATCAGTTGGACAGGGGAGACTGAAGCTTTCTTT.

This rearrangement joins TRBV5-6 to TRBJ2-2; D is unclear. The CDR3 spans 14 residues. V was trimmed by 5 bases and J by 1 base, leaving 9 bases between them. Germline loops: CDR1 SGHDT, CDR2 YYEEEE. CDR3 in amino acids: CASRFAVNTGELFF. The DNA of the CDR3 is TGTGCCAGCAGGTTTGCAGTGAACACCGGGGAGCTGTTTTTT.

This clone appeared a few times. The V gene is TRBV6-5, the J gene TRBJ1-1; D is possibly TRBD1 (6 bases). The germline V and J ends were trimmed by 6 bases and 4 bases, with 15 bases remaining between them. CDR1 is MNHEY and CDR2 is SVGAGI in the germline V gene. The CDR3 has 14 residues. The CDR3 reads CASSGQYLGTEAFF. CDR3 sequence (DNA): TGTGCCAGCAGCGGACAGTACTTGGGCACTGAAGCTTTCTTT.

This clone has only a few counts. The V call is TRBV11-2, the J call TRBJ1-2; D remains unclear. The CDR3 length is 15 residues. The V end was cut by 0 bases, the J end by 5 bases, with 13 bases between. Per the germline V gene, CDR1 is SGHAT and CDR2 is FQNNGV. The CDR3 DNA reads TGTGCCAGCAGCTTAGATTTGGCGCCTCGATATGGCTACACCTTC. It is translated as CASSLDLAPRYGYTF.

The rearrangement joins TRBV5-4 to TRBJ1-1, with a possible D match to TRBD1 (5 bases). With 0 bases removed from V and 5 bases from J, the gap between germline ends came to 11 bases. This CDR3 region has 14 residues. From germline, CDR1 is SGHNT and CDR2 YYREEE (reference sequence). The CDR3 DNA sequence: TGTGCCAGCAGCTTGGCCTTTCAGGGAACTGAAGCTTTCTTT. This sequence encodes CASSLAFQGTEAFF.

CDR3 protein: CASCGLAGNEQFF. The CDR3 nucleotides read TGTGCCAGCTGCGGACTAGCGGGCAATGAGCAGTTCTTC. The chain joins TRBV27 to TRBJ2-1; 11 bases fit TRBD2. The V segment lost 8 bases and the J segment 6 bases; nucleotides outside the gene matches: 3. The CDR3 is 13 amino acids. Per germline, CDR1 MNHEY and CDR2 SMNVEV (reference sequence).

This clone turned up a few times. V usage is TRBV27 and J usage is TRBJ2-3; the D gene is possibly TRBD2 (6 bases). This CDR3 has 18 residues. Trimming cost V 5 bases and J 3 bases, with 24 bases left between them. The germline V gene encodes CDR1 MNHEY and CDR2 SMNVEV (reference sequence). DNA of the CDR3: TGTGCCAGCAGTCCCCTCAAGTTAGCGAAAGGGAGGACAGATACGCAGTATTTT. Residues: CASSPLKLAKGRTDTQYF.

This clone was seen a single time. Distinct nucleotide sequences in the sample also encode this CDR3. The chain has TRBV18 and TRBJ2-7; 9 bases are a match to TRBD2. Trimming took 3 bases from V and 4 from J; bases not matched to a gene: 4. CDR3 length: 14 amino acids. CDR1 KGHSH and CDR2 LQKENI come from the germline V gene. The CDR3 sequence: CASSPSGLAYEQYF. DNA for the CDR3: TGTGCCAGCTCACCGTCGGGACTAGCTTACGAGCAGTACTTC.

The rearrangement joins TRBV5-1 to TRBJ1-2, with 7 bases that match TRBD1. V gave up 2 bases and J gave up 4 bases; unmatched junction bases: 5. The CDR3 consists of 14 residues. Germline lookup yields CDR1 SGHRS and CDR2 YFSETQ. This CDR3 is CASSFFPGGYGYTF. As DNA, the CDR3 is TGCGCCAGCAGCTTCTTTCCAGGGGGCTATGGCTACACCTTC.

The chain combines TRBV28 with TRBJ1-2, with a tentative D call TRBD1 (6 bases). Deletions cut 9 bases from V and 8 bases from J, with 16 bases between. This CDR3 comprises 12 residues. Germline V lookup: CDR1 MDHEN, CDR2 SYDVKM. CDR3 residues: CASNKQGWGYTF. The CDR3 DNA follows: TGTGCCAGTAATAAACAGGGATGGGGCTACACCTTC.

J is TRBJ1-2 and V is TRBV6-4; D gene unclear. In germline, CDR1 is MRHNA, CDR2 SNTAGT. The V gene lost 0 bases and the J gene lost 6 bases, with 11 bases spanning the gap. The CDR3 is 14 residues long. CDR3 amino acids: CASSDSGQSDGYTF. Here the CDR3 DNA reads TGTGCCAGCAGTGACTCCGGGCAGTCCGATGGCTACACCTTC.

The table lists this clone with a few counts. The CDR3 spells CASSDSRVRGYTF. CDR3 nucleotides: TGTGCCAGCAGTGACTCCAGGGTTCGTGGCTACACCTTC. This rearrangement joins TRBV25-1 to TRBJ1-2, with D possibly TRBD1 on 5 matching bases. The V end lost 3 bases, the J end lost 7 bases, and 12 bases lay between the germline ends. Germline CDR1 reads MGHDK; CDR2 reads SYGVNS. The CDR3 has 13 residues.

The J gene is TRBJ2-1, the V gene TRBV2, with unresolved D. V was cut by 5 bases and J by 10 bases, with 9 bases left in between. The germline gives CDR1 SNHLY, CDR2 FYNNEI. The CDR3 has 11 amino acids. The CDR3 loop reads CASSSLLEQFF. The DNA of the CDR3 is TGTGCCAGCAGTTCTCTACTAGAGCAGTTCTTC. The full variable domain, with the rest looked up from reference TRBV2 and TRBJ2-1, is EPEVTQTPSHQVTQMGQEVILRCVPISNHLYFYWYRQILGQKVEFLVSFYNNEISEKSEIFDDQFSVERPDGSNFTLKIRSTKLEDSAMYFCASSSLLEQFFGPGTRLTVL.

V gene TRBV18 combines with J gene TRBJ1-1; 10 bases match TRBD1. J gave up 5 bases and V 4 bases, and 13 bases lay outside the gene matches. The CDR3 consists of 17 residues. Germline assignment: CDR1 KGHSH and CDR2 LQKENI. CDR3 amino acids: CASSLAGLGQGGTEAFF. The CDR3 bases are TGTGCCAGCTCACTGGCAGGACTCGGACAGGGGGGGACTGAAGCTTTCTTT.

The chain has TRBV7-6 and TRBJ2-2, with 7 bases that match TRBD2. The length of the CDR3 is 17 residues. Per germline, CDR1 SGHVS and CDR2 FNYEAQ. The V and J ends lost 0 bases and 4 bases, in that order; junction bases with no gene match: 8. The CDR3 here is CASSLAGSGISTGELFF. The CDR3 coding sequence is TGTGCCAGCAGCTTAGCAGGAAGCGGGATAAGCACCGGGGAGCTGTTTTTT.

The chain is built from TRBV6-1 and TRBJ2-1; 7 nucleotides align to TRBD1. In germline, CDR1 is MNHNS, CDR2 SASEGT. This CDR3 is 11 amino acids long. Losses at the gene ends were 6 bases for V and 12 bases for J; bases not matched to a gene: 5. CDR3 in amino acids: CASRIQGTQFF. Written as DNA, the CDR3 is TGTGCCAGCAGGATACAGGGGACGCAGTTCTTC.

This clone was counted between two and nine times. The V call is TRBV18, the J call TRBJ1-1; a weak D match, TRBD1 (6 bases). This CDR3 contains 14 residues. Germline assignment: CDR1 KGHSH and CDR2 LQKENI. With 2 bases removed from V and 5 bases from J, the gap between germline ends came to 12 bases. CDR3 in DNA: TGTGCCAGCTCACCAGGACAGAGGTCGACTGAAGCTTTCTTT. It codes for CASSPGQRSTEAFF.

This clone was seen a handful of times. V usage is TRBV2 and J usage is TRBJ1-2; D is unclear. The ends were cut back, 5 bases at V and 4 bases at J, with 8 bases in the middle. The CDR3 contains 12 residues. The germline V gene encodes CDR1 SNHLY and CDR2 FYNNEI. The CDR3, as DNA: TGTGCCAGCAGTCAGAACTCCTATGGCTACACCTTC. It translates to CASSQNSYGYTF.

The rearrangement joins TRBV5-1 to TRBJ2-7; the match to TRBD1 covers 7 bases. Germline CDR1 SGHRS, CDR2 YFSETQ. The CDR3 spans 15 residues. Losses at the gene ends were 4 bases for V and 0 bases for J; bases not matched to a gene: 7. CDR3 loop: CASSPGQPLSYEQYF. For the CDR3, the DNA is TGCGCCAGCAGCCCGGGACAGCCTCTCTCCTACGAGCAGTACTTC.

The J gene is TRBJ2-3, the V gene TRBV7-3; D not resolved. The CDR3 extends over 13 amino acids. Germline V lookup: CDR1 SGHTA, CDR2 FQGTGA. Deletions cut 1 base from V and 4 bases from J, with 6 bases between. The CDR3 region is CASSLRAPDTQYF. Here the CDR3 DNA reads TGTGCCAGCAGCTTAAGGGCCCCAGATACGCAGTATTTT.

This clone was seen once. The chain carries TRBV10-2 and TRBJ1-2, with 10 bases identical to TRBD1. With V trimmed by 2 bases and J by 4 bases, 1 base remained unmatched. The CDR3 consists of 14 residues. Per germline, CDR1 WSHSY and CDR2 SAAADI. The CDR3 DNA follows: TGCGCCAGCAGTGAGGGACAGGGGGGCTATGGCTACACCTTC. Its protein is CASSEGQGGYGYTF.